The clone carrying this T cell receptor beta chain has a count of ten or more. This CDR3 comprises 17 residues. CDR1 and CDR2 (germline): MDHEN, SYDVKM. The V gene lost 3 bases and the J gene lost 2 bases, with 14 bases spanning the gap. The sample belongs to a study of blood T cell repertoires in COVID-19. Study context: Some COVID-19 samples were acute and others convalescent; all came from the United States, Italy and Spain. The analysed material was cDNA or gDNA that came from T cells, B-cell-depleted T cells, or PBMCs.

As processed by the authors: Using reference gene primer amplification, nucleated cell counts were estimated. Method: immunoSEQ multiplex PCR; TCRdb's copy keeps in-frame clones and lacks some. The V and J calls and the clone size are those of that table, but D and trimming were determined from the DNA. Of around 170,000 clones listed, around 67% are singletons. The sequencing sample was made of peripheral blood. This chain links TRBV28 with TRBJ2-6; no clear D. The sequence was obtained from a woman older than 75 with acute or convalescent COVID-19. The CDR3: CASSFSLERPGANVLTF. CDR3 DNA: TGTGCCAGCAGTTTCAGCTTGGAGAGACCTGGGGCCAACGTCCTGACTTTC. Full variable domain (outside the CDR3, taken from reference TRBV28 and TRBJ2-6): DVKVTQSSRYLVKRTGEKVFLECVQDMDHENMFWYRQDPGLGLRLIYFSYDVKMKEKGDIPEGYSVSREKKERFSLILESASTNQTSMYLCASSFSLERPGANVLTFGAGSRLTVL.